These 12 T cell receptor beta chains were all obtained from the same sample, sequenced in a study of vaccination effects on CD4 cells after COVID-19. Peptide-pool stimulation followed by sequencing identified expanded antigen-specific CD4+ clonotypes in the ViraFEST assay. At the end of 9 to 11 days of culture, CD4+ T cells were isolated. Participants were vaccinated with two doses of either the BNT162b2 or mRNA-1273 vaccine. Their antigen targets remain unknown. Some clones are missing from TCRdb's copy, which holds only in-frame ones; the method was immunoSEQ multiplex PCR. Found here are some 70,000 clones, 81% of them singletons; the top ten hold around 1.3%. The material was CD4+ T cells from PBMCs cultured with HCoV-229E spike peptides, obtained after COVID-19 vaccination. The origin of the receptors is a human donor who received a COVID-19 vaccine.

A single count supports this clone. This chain links TRBV10-1 with TRBJ2-7; tentatively, D is TRBD1 (6 bases). CDR1 and CDR2 from the germline V gene are WNHNN and SYGVQD (reference sequence). Trimming cost V 6 bases and J 4 bases, with 25 bases left between them. The CDR3 contains 17 residues. In DNA form, the CDR3 reads TGCGCCAGCAGGCACAGGGTAGTTGGGGAGCCCCGTTACGAGCAGTACGTC. Translated, it gives CASRHRVVGEPRYEQYV.

The V and J genes are TRBV27 and TRBJ1-4; no clear D. The CDR3 has 15 amino acids. Germline CDR1 reads MNHEY; CDR2 reads SMNVEV (reference sequence). The V and J ends lost 5 bases and 0 bases respectively, with 10 bases between them. CDR3 coding DNA: TGTGCCAGCAGTCTAGAGGGTGCAACTAATGAAAAACTGTTTTTT. It encodes CASSLEGATNEKLFF.

The J gene is TRBJ1-1, the V gene TRBV6-6; no definite D call. Germline CDR1 and CDR2: MNHNY and SVGAGI (reference sequence). The length of the CDR3 is 13 residues. V was shortened by 4 bases and J by 7 bases, with 13 bases between the two germline ends. The CDR3 nucleotides are TGTGCCAGCAGTTCTTCCACGTGGGGTGAAGCTTTCTTT. Protein product: CASSSSTWGEAFF.

The J gene is TRBJ1-2, the V gene TRBV7-8; TRBD1 is a possible D gene (5 bases). Trimming left V 0 bases short and J 8 bases short, with 10 bases between. The CDR3 is 13 residues long. CDR1 and CDR2 (germline): SGHVS, FQNEAQ. Written as DNA, the CDR3 is TGTGCCAGCAGCTTAGCGGGGGGTGGGGGCTACACCTTC. Translation: CASSLAGGGGYTF. The variable domain in full, with the rest retrieved from reference TRBV7-8 and TRBJ1-2, is GAGVSQSPRYKVAKRGQDVALRCDPISGHVSLFWYQQALGQGPEFLTYFQNEAQLDKSGLPSDRFFAERPEGSVSTLKIQRTQQEDSAVYLCASSLAGGGGYTFGSGTRLTVV.

Only a few counts were recorded for this clone. The chain joins TRBV5-1 to TRBJ2-5, with D perhaps assigned TRBD1 or TRBD2 (5 bases each). Germline CDR1 is SGHRS and CDR2 is YFSETQ. The CDR3 is 13 amino acids. The V and J ends lost 2 bases and 2 bases respectively, with 7 bases between them. CDR3 sequence: CASSLEGQETQYF. CDR3 nucleotide sequence: TGCGCCAGCAGCTTAGAGGGGCAAGAGACCCAGTACTTC.

A single count supports this clone. This chain links TRBV14 with TRBJ1-6; 9 positions match TRBD1. Losses at the gene ends were 1 base for V and 10 bases for J; bases not matched to a gene: 5. This CDR3 region has 15 residues. Germline CDR1 SGHDN, CDR2 FVKESK. The CDR3 loop reads CASSQGTGDYSPLHF. In nucleotides, the CDR3 is TGTGCCAGCAGCCAAGGGACAGGGGATTACTCACCCCTCCACTTT.

V and J are TRBV5-1 and TRBJ2-2; 8 bases fit TRBD1. CDR1 and CDR2 from the germline V gene are SGHRS and YFSETQ. This CDR3 has 16 amino acids. Trimming cost V 2 bases and J 1 base; bases outside gene matches: 4. DNA of the CDR3: TGCGCCAGCAGCTTTACCGGGACAGGGAACACCGGGGAGCTGTTTTTT. This translates into CASSFTGTGNTGELFF. Drawing the rest from reference TRBV5-1 and TRBJ2-2, the complete variable domain is KAGVTQTPRYLIKTRGQQVTLSCSPISGHRSVSWYQQTPGQGLQFLFEYFSETQRNKGNFPGRFSGRQFSNSRSEMNVSTLELGDSALYLCASSFTGTGNTGELFFGEGSRLTVL.

The CDR3 DNA follows: TGTGCCATCAAAGACACGGGGGGGGCTTTCTTT. It is translated as CAIKDTGGAFF. This chain uses TRBV10-3 with TRBJ1-1; TRBD1 is a possible D gene (5 bases). The CDR3 runs to 11 residues. Germline V lookup: CDR1 ENHRY, CDR2 SYGVKD. V lost 7 bases, J lost 11 bases, and 14 bases lay in between.

The V gene is TRBV28, the J gene TRBJ1-5, with D hard to call. With 6 bases removed from V and 0 bases from J, the gap between germline ends came to 18 bases. The CDR3 has 17 amino acids. Germline V gene lookup returns CDR1 MDHEN and CDR2 SYDVKM. The CDR3 spells CASSPPGGQYSNQPQHF. The CDR3 DNA follows: TGTGCCAGCAGCCCCCCGGGCGGGCAGTATAGCAATCAGCCCCAGCATTTT.

V and J are TRBV2 and TRBJ2-1, with D perhaps TRBD2 (5 bases). Germline assignment: CDR1 SNHLY and CDR2 FYNNEI. There are 13 residues in the CDR3. V was clipped by 5 bases and J by 12 bases, with 17 bases between them. CDR3 amino acids: CASSISRERGQFF. The CDR3 region has the DNA TGTGCCAGCAGTATAAGCCGGGAACGAGGGCAGTTCTTC.

The chain joins TRBV7-2 to TRBJ2-5, with TRBD2 matching over 7 bases. The CDR3 runs to 15 residues. V shed 4 bases, J shed 7 bases, and the junction held 12 bases outside the gene matches. CDR1 is SGHTA, CDR2 FQGNSA, per germline. The CDR3 here is CASSSGRGGEGTQYF. The CDR3 DNA is TGTGCCAGCAGCTCCGGGCGGGGCGGGGAGGGGACCCAGTACTTC. Complete variable domain (other parts from reference TRBV7-2 and TRBJ2-5): GAGVSQSPSNKVTEKGKDVELRCDPISGHTALYWYRQSLGQGLEFLIYFQGNSAPDKSGLPSDRFSAERTGGSVSTLTIQRTQQEDSAVYLCASSSGRGGEGTQYFGPGTRLLVL.

The chain carries TRBV24-1 and TRBJ2-1, with 13 bases aligning to TRBD2. The CDR3 covers 16 residues. Germline assignment: CDR1 KGHDR and CDR2 SFDVKD. J gave up 9 bases and V 2 bases, and 6 bases lay outside the gene matches. CDR3 sequence: CATSDSRTSGGGEQFF. The CDR3 DNA follows: TGTGCCACCAGTGATTCTCGGACTAGCGGGGGAGGTGAGCAGTTCTTC.